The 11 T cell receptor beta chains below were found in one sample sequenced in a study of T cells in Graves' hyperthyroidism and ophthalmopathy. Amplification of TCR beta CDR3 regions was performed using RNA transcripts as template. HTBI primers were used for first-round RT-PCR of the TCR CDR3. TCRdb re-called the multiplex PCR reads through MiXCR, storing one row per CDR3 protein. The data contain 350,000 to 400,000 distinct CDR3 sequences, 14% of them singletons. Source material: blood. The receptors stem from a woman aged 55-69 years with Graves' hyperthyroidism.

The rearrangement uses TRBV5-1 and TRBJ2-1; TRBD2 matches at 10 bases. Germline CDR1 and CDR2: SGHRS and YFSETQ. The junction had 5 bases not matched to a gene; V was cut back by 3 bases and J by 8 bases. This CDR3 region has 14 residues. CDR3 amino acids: CASSWASGSYEQFF. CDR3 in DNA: TGCGCCAGCAGCTGGGCTAGCGGGAGCTATGAGCAGTTCTTC.

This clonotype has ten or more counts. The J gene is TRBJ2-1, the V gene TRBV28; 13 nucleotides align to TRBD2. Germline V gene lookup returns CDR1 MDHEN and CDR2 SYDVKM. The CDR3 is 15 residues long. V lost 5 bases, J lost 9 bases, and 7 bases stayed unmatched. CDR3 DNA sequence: TGTGCCAGCAGTATCAGGACTAGCGGGAGTATTGAGCAGTTCTTC. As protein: CASSIRTSGSIEQFF.

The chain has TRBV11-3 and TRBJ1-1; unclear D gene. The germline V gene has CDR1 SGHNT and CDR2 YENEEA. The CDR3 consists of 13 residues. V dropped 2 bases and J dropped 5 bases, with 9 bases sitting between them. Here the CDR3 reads CASSLITDTEAFF. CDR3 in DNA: TGTGCCAGCAGCTTAATAACAGATACTGAAGCTTTCTTT.

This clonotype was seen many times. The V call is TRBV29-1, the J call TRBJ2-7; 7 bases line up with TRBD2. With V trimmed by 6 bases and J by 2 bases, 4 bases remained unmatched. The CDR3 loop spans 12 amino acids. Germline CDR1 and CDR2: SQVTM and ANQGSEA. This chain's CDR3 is CSVVGGPYEQYF. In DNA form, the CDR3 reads TGCAGCGTGGTGGGAGGGCCCTACGAGCAGTACTTC.

Here the CDR3 DNA reads TGTGCCAGCGGGAGGGGGACGACTGATTCACCCCTCCACTTT. Residues: CASGRGTTDSPLHF. The chain carries TRBV6-1 and TRBJ1-6; tentatively, D is TRBD1 (6 bases). Germline assignment: CDR1 MNHNS and CDR2 SASEGT. Trimming removed 8 bases from V and 8 bases from J, with 16 bases in between. The CDR3 is 14 amino acids.

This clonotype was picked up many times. For the CDR3, the DNA is TGTGCCAGCAGTAGGACTAGCGGGACCCGCAATGAGCAGTTCTTC. Protein: CASSRTSGTRNEQFF. This chain connects TRBV28 to TRBJ2-1, with TRBD2 identical over 12 bases. The CDR3 loop spans 15 amino acids. V dropped 5 bases and J dropped 6; count of bases not matched to a gene: 5. CDR1 is MDHEN and CDR2 is SYDVKM in the germline V gene.

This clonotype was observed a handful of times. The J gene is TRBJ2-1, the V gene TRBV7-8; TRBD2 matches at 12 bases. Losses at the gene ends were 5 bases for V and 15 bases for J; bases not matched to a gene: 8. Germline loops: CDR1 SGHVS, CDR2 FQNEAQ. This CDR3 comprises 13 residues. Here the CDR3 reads CASSPGLAGGRFF. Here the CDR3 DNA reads TGTGCCAGCAGCCCCGGGCTAGCGGGAGGGCGGTTCTTC.

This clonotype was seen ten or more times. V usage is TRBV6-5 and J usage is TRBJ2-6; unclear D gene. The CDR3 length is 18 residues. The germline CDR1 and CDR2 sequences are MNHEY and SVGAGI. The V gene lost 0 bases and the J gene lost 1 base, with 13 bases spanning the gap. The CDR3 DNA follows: TGTGCCAGCAGTTACTCGGGGTCTTTTCATTCTGGGGCCAACGTCCTGACTTTC. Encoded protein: CASSYSGSFHSGANVLTF.

Written as DNA, the CDR3 is TGTGCCAGCAGTTTATCCCCGCGAACAAACACCGGGGAGCTGTTTTTT. This translates into CASSLSPRTNTGELFF. The J gene is TRBJ2-2, the V gene TRBV12-3 or TRBV12-4; D not resolved. This CDR3 contains 16 residues. Trimming cost V 2 bases and J 2 bases, with 12 bases left between them.

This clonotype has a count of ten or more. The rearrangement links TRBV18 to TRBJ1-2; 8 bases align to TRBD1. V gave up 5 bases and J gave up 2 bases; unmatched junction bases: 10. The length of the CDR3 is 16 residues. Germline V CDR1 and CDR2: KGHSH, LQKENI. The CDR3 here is CASSSYGQGPNYGYTF. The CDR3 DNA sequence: TGTGCCAGCTCATCTTACGGACAGGGACCGAACTATGGCTACACCTTC.

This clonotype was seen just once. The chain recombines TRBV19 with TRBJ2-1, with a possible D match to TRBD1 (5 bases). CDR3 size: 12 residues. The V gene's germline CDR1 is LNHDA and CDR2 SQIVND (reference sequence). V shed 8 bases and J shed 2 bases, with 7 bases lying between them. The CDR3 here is CASGRAYNEQFF. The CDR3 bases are TGTGCCAGTGGCAGGGCCTACAATGAGCAGTTCTTC.